The 21 T cell receptor beta chains given below trace back to one sample, sequenced in a study of T cells in Graves' hyperthyroidism and ophthalmopathy. Authors of the study amplified TCR beta CDR3 regions from RNA transcripts. HTBI primers were the set used in a first-round RT-PCR of the TCR CDR3. Using its own MiXCR run on the multiplex PCR reads, TCRdb lists one record per CDR3 protein. The top ten clones hold under 7% of a sample with about 580,000 distinct CDR3 sequences, around 13% of them seen once. Sequencing input: blood. The receptors originated from a young woman with Graves' hyperthyroidism that later progressed to Graves' ophthalmopathy.

This clonotype has only a few counts. This rearrangement joins TRBV18 to TRBJ1-5, with 8 bases identical to TRBD1. The CDR3 is 16 residues long. V lost 4 bases and J lost 0; bases outside the gene matches: 5. Germline CDR1 is KGHSH and CDR2 is LQKENI. This chain's CDR3 is CASSHDRGYSNQPQHF. The CDR3 DNA follows: TGTGCCAGCTCACACGACAGGGGCTATAGCAATCAGCCCCAGCATTTT.

At least ten counts were recorded for this clonotype. The chain combines TRBV29-1 with TRBJ2-7; D uncertain. There are 15 residues in the CDR3. The germline V gene has CDR1 SQVTM and CDR2 ANQGSEA. The ends were cut back, 6 bases at V and 3 bases at J, with 21 bases in the middle. The CDR3: CSVVLRGGTFYEQYF. CDR3 DNA sequence: TGCAGCGTCGTCCTCCGAGGTGGAACATTCTACGAGCAGTACTTC.

This clonotype was found many times. V and J are TRBV4-2 and TRBJ1-2, with unresolved D. Trimming cost V 3 bases and J 6 bases, with 5 bases left between them. Germline V gene lookup returns CDR1 LGHNA and CDR2 YNFKEQ. CDR3 length: 11 amino acids. This CDR3 is CASSHIDGYTF. The CDR3 DNA is TGTGCCAGCAGCCATATTGATGGCTACACCTTC.

This clonotype was observed at least ten times. The chain recombines TRBV20-1 with TRBJ2-3; 8 positions agree with TRBD1. After removal of 6 bases from V and 4 bases from J, the junction contained 9 bases not matched to a gene. The CDR3 spans 14 residues. Per germline, CDR1 DFQATT and CDR2 SNEGSKA (reference sequence). For the CDR3, the DNA is TGCAGTGCCACTGGACAGGGCGCACCAGATACGCAGTATTTT. Translating gives CSATGQGAPDTQYF.

This clonotype showed up just a few times. The rearrangement links TRBV5-6 to TRBJ1-5; maybe TRBD1 (5 bases). The germline V gene has CDR1 SGHDT and CDR2 YYEEEE. The CDR3 totals 16 residues. V was clipped by 3 bases and J by 3 bases, with 16 bases between them. CDR3 in amino acids: CASSSRGDYANQPQHF. The CDR3 region has the DNA TGTGCCAGCAGCTCCCGGGGGGATTACGCCAATCAGCCCCAGCATTTT.

Details on this clonotype: At one boundary the junction diverges from the germline segment, which might be a read error. This chain links TRBV5-8 with TRBJ1-5; the D is unclear. Germline V gene sequence: CDR1 SGHTS, CDR2 YDEGEE. This CDR3 comprises 14 residues. The CDR3, as DNA: TGCGCCAGCAGCCAAGTAGCGGGAAATCAGCCCCAGCATTTT. It is translated as CASSQVAGNQPQHF.

This clonotype has more than one count but fewer than ten. This chain uses TRBV19 with TRBJ1-3; no reliable D call. This CDR3 has 16 residues. V was cut by 5 bases and J by 0 bases, with 14 bases left in between. CDR1 LNHDA and CDR2 SQIVND come from the germline V gene (reference sequence). This chain's CDR3 is CASSLGSPPSGNTIYF. The CDR3, as DNA: TGTGCCAGTAGTCTCGGGAGTCCACCCTCTGGAAACACCATATATTTT.

This clonotype was seen at least ten times. The genes are TRBV7-9 and TRBJ1-3, with D unclear. Germline V gene sequence: CDR1 SEHNR, CDR2 FQNEAQ (reference sequence). This CDR3 region has 15 residues. Trimming left V 5 bases short and J 0 bases short, with 11 bases between. The CDR3 DNA is TGTGCCAGCAGCGGTAATATGCACTCTGGAAACACCATATATTTT. It codes for CASSGNMHSGNTIYF.

This clonotype was observed at least ten times. The chain links TRBV25-1 to TRBJ2-2; tentatively, D is TRBD1 (5 bases). The CDR3 totals 15 residues. V lost 7 bases to trimming and J lost 4 bases, with 16 bases between them. Germline values: CDR1 MGHDK, CDR2 SYGVNS. CDR3 coding DNA: TGTGCCAGCACCCTCAGGGCTATTGGCACCGGGGAGCTGTTTTTT. The encoded protein is CASTLRAIGTGELFF.

The V call is TRBV30, the J call TRBJ2-7; 7 positions agree with TRBD2. This CDR3 comprises 15 residues. J gave up 2 bases and V 3 bases, and 10 bases lay outside the gene matches. Germline CDR1 GTSNPN, CDR2 SVGIG (reference sequence). The DNA of the CDR3 is TGTGCCTGGAGAGGGCTAGCGGACCTCCCCTACGAGCAGTACTTC. Amino acid sequence: CAWRGLADLPYEQYF.

This clonotype was counted at least ten times. This rearrangement joins TRBV20-1 to TRBJ2-1, with a possible D match to TRBD2 (7 bases). The CDR3 spans 16 residues. The germline V and J ends were trimmed by 1 base and 1 base, with 14 bases remaining between them. CDR1 and CDR2 from the germline V gene are DFQATT and SNEGSKA (reference sequence). The DNA of the CDR3 is TGCAGTGCTAGAGTTGGTGGGAGGGGGTCCTACAATGAGCAGTTCTTC. It yields the protein CSARVGGRGSYNEQFF.

This clonotype was counted at least ten times. The chain combines TRBV29-1 with TRBJ2-1, with TRBD2 identical over 10 bases. Germline V gene sequence: CDR1 SQVTM, CDR2 ANQGSEA. The CDR3 has 15 residues. V lost 6 bases, J lost 8 bases, and 13 bases stayed unmatched. CDR3 in amino acids: CSVRFWTSGGYEQFF. CDR3 DNA sequence: TGCAGCGTGCGATTCTGGACTAGCGGCGGGTATGAGCAGTTCTTC.

Ten or more counts support this clonotype. The V and J genes are TRBV7-9 and TRBJ2-7; no firm D call. The CDR3 extends over 13 amino acids. Germline V gives CDR1 SEHNR, CDR2 FQNEAQ (reference sequence). V was cut by 6 bases and J by 3 bases, with 12 bases left in between. The CDR3, as DNA: TGTGCCAGCAGTTTGGTGGGCGGCTACGAGCAGTACTTC. It specifies CASSLVGGYEQYF.

In this sample, this clonotype turned up a few times. Possible read error: a much larger clone is one base away. The genes are TRBV12-3 or TRBV12-4 and TRBJ2-7; 8 bases map to TRBD1. The CDR3 has 15 amino acids. V gave up 6 bases and J gave up 5 bases; unmatched junction bases: 12. The CDR3 DNA sequence: TGTGCCAGCAGCACCGACAGGGGCATGGCGAACGAGCAGTACTTC. Translated, it gives CASSTDRGMANEQYF.

Ten or more counts support this clonotype. The chain joins TRBV27 to TRBJ2-5; D is tentatively TRBD1 or TRBD2 (5 bases each). CDR1 is MNHEY, CDR2 SMNVEV, per germline (reference sequence). The CDR3 is 15 amino acids. V was cut by 7 bases and J by 2 bases, with 17 bases left in between. The CDR3 DNA follows: TGTGCCAGCAATCTCGTGGGGACCTCACAAGAGACCCAGTACTTC. It translates to CASNLVGTSQETQYF.

V is TRBV3-1 and J is TRBJ2-7, with TRBD2 matching over 9 bases. With 4 bases clipped from V and 5 bases from J, the junction kept 6 bases outside the gene matches. Germline V gene lookup returns CDR1 LGHDT and CDR2 YNNKEL (reference sequence). The CDR3 totals 14 residues. CDR3 bases: TGTGCCAGCAGCCGGGCGGGAGGGCCGGACGAGCAGTACTTC. As protein: CASSRAGGPDEQYF.

This clonotype came up many times. The chain uses TRBV10-3 and TRBJ2-7; 7 bases agree with TRBD2. This CDR3 comprises 13 residues. V was pared by 8 bases and J by 5 bases, with 9 bases of the junction left unmatched. Germline V gene data show CDR1 as ENHRY and CDR2 as SYGVKD. The CDR3 DNA reads as TGTGCCATCGGAGGTGCGGGAGTCGACGAGCAGTACTTC. It codes for CAIGGAGVDEQYF.

In regard to this clonotype: An end of the junction differs from the germline gene, which may be a read error. This sequence joins TRBV27 and TRBJ1-2; TRBD1 agrees at 9 bases. There are 16 residues in the CDR3. Per germline, CDR1 MNHEY and CDR2 SMNVEV (reference sequence). The CDR3 DNA reads TGTGCCAGCAGTCGAATCGGGACAGGGAGAATGTATGGCTATACCTTC. This encodes CASSRIGTGRMYGYTF.

This clonotype was counted only a few times. This chain joins TRBV9 and TRBJ2-6; 14 bases align to TRBD2. V lost 2 bases to trimming and J lost 3 bases; unmatched junction nucleotides: 4. This CDR3 contains 18 residues. Germline V gene sequence: CDR1 SGDLS, CDR2 YYNGEE. The DNA for the CDR3 is TGTGCCAGCAGCGTGGGACTAGCGGGAGTTGGTGGGGCCAACGTCCTGACTTTC. Its protein is CASSVGLAGVGGANVLTF.

Ten or more counts support this clonotype. The chain has TRBV12-3 or TRBV12-4 and TRBJ2-3, with a tentative D call TRBD1 (6 bases). The CDR3 length is 15 residues. V was trimmed by 7 bases and J by 2 bases, leaving 16 bases between them. CDR3 nucleotides: TGTGCCAGCAACCGGGACACTATCGACACAGATACGCAGTATTTT. The encoded protein is CASNRDTIDTDTQYF.

This clonotype has a handful of counts. This may be a read error, as it is one base from a much larger clone. The J gene is TRBJ2-7, the V gene TRBV20-1, with TRBD2 as a possible D gene (6 bases). This CDR3 comprises 15 residues. Germline CDR1 DFQATT, CDR2 SNEGSKA (reference sequence). V shed 2 bases and J shed 1 base, with 15 bases lying between them. CDR3 residues: CSARIMPSDSYEQYF. The CDR3 region has the DNA TGCAGTGCTAGAATAATGCCTAGCGATTCCTACGAGCAGTACTTC.